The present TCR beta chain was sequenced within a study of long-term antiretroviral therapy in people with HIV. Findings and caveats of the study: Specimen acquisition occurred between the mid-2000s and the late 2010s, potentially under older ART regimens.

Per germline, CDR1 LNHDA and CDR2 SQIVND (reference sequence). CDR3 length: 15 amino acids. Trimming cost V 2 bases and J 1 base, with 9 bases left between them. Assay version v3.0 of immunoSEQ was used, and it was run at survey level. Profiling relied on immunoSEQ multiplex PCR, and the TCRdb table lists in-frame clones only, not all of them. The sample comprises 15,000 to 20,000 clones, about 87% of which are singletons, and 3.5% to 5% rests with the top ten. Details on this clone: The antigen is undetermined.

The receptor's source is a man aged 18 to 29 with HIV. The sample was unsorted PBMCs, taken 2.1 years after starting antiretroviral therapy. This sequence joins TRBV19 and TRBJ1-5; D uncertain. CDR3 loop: CASSIRLSSNQPQHF. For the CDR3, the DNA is TGTGCCAGTAGTATAAGATTGTCAAGCAATCAGCCCCAGCATTTT.